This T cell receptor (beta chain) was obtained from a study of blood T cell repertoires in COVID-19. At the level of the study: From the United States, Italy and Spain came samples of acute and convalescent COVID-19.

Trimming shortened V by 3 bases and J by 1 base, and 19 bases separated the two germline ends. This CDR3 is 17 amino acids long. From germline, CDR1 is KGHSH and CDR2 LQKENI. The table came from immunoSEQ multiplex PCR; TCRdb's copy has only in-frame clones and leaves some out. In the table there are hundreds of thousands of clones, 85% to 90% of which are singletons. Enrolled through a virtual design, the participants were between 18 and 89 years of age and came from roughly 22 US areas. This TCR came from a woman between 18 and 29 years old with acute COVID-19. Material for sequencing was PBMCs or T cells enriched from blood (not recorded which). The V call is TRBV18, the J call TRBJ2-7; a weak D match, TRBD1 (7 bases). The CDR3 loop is CASSPPGEQGRSYEQYF. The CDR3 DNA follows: TGTGCCAGCTCACCTCCGGGGGAACAGGGGCGATCCTACGAGCAGTACTTC.